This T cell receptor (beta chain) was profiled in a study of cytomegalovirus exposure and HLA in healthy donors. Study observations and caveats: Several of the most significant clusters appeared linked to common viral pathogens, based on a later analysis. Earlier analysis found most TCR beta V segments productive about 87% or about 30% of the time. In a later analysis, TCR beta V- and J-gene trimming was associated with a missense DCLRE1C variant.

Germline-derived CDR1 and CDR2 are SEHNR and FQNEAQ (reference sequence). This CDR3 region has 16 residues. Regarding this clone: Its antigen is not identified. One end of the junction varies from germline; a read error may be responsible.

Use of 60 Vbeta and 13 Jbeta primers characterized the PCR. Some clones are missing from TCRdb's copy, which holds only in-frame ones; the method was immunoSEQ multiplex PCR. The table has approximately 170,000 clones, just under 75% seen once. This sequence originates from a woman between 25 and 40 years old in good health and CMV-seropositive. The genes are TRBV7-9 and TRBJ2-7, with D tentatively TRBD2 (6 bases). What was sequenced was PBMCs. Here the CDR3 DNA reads TGTTCCAGCAGCCCCCCCGGGAGCTCAAGCTCCTACGAGCAGTACTTC. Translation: CSSSPPGSSSSYEQYF. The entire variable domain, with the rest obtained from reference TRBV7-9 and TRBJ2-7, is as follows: DTGVSQNPRHKITKRGQNVTFRCDPISEHNRLYWYRQTLGQGPEFLTYFQNEAQLEKSRLLSDRFSAERPKGSFSTLEIQRTEQGDSAMYLCSSSPPGSSSSYEQYFGPGTRLTVT.